The rows below give T cell receptor beta chains drawn from one sample of a study of blood T cell repertoires in COVID-19. TCRdb keeps only in-frame clones here, not all; method: immunoSEQ multiplex PCR. This table holds some 190,000 clones, roughly 84% found once. Material: peripheral blood. The receptors shown here come from a woman in her 40s who had recovered from COVID-19. Both conserved end residues are part of each CDR3. Fields, in order: D gene, CDR3 length, V gene, J gene, CDR3 DNA, CDR3 protein. A D gene is named only where the DNA matches it firmly.

d_gene: TRBD1; len: 15; v_gene: TRBV9; j_gene: TRBJ2-5; CDR3nt: TGTGCCAGCAGCGTCACGGGACAGCTCCAAGAGACCCAGTACTTC; CDR3aa: CASSVTGQLQETQYF
d_gene: -; len: 12; v_gene: TRBV11-2; j_gene: TRBJ2-7; CDR3nt: TGTGCCAGCACCGATTTCCGGTACGAGCAGTACTTC; CDR3aa: CASTDFRYEQYF
d_gene: TRBD1; len: 17; v_gene: TRBV27; j_gene: TRBJ1-2; CDR3nt: TGTGCCAGCAGTTTATGGGGACAGGGGGTGAGAGACTATGGCTACACCTTC; CDR3aa: CASSLWGQGVRDYGYTF
d_gene: -; len: 15; v_gene: TRBV7-9; j_gene: TRBJ2-5; CDR3nt: TGTGCCAGCAGCTTAGGAACGGGAACAGAAGAGACCCAGTACTTC; CDR3aa: CASSLGTGTEETQYF
d_gene: TRBD1; len: 15; v_gene: TRBV28; j_gene: TRBJ1-5; CDR3nt: TGTGCCAGCAGTCCACCGACAGGGGCGGATCAGCCCCAGCATTTT; CDR3aa: CASSPPTGADQPQHF
d_gene: -; len: 13; v_gene: TRBV5-6; j_gene: TRBJ2-1; CDR3nt: TGTGCCAGCAGCTCCCCACGCGCGTATGAGCAGTTCTTC; CDR3aa: CASSSPRAYEQFF
d_gene: -; len: 15; v_gene: TRBV7-2; j_gene: TRBJ2-3; CDR3nt: TGTGCCAGCAGCCCCACCCCGGCCACGGGGGATACGCAGTATTTT; CDR3aa: CASSPTPATGDTQYF
d_gene: -; len: 17; v_gene: TRBV29-1; j_gene: TRBJ2-5; CDR3nt: TGCAGCGTTGAATCCACCGCAGGGGCTTCGGTTCAAGAGACCCAGTACTTC; CDR3aa: CSVESTAGASVQETQYF
d_gene: -; len: 14; v_gene: TRBV4-2; j_gene: TRBJ2-7; CDR3nt: TGTGCCAGCAGCCAAGATCGGGGTGGGCGGGAGCAGTACTTC; CDR3aa: CASSQDRGGREQYF
d_gene: TRBD2; len: 14; v_gene: TRBV2; j_gene: TRBJ2-7; CDR3nt: TGTGCCAGCACCGGACTAGCGGGAGCCGGCGAGCAGTACTTC; CDR3aa: CASTGLAGAGEQYF
d_gene: -; len: 15; v_gene: TRBV5-1; j_gene: TRBJ1-3; CDR3nt: TGCGCCAGCAGCTTGGCGGATACGAGGGCGGACACCATATATTTT; CDR3aa: CASSLADTRADTIYF
d_gene: -; len: 13; v_gene: TRBV12-3/TRBV12-4; j_gene: TRBJ1-5; CDR3nt: TGTGCCAGCAGTTCGAGGGCGAATCAGCCCCAGCATTTT; CDR3aa: CASSSRANQPQHF
d_gene: TRBD1; len: 13; v_gene: TRBV7-9; j_gene: TRBJ1-1; CDR3nt: TGTGCCAGCAGCCCAGGGGGGTACACTGAAGCTTTCTTT; CDR3aa: CASSPGGYTEAFF
d_gene: TRBD2; len: 15; v_gene: TRBV6-5; j_gene: TRBJ2-1; CDR3nt: TGTGCCAGTTCCACTAGCGGGAGCCCCTACAATGAGCAGTTCTTC; CDR3aa: CASSTSGSPYNEQFF
d_gene: -; len: 12; v_gene: TRBV24-1; j_gene: TRBJ2-3; CDR3nt: TGTGCCACCAGTGCCCGGGACACAACGCAGTATTTT; CDR3aa: CATSARDTTQYF